Many counts were recorded for the clone carrying this T cell receptor beta chain. The record originates from a study of kidney transplant recipient with SARS-CoV-2 infection. TCRdb analysed the reads with MiXCR anew, one entry per CDR3 protein. Among about 240,000 distinct CDR3 sequences listed, under 30% were seen once. The germline V gene encodes CDR1 SGHVS and CDR2 FQNEAQ. The V gene end was trimmed by 5 bases and the J gene end by 4 bases; junction bases not matched to a gene: 4. The CDR3 is 13 amino acids. The specimen was a blood sample, collected at baseline and between days 110 and 120 from a kidney transplant recipient. This chain uses TRBV7-8 with TRBJ1-1, with TRBD1 matching 7 bases. The sequence derives from a male patient between 25 and 39 years old who had COVID-19 and was a kidney transplant recipient. Part of the T cell pool may stem from the graft donor. The CDR3 region is CASSKGQTTEAFF. DNA for the CDR3: TGTGCCAGCAGCAAGGGACAGACCACTGAAGCTTTCTTT.